This T cell receptor beta chain was sequenced in a study of shared T cell receptors in the human thymus (dated by TCRdb to about 2021). Regarding the complete study: The study investigated the way shared, self-reactive T-cell receptor alpha chains are produced in the human thymus.

About this clone itself: The specificity of this receptor is unknown. Base qualities are not recorded, but no much larger clone differs from it by a single base.

To prepare the library, the immunoSEQ multiplex PCR assay was applied. Here the immuneACCESS table is served through TCRdb, limited to in-frame sequences with V and J called. Missing clones are a known gap in these copies; in checked studies unresolved V genes cover under half, and the rest lacks a known reason. The sample contains some 700,000 clones, around 85% of them found a single time. The leading ten clones occupy over 0.008% of the sample. The germline V gene yields MDHEN for CDR1 and SYDVKM for CDR2. V and J lose 7 bases and 0 bases, and a span of 10 bases separates them. CDR3 length: 14 amino acids, cysteine to phenylalanine. Only CDR3 DNA is held: 42 bases, read in frame from base 1. The data were also submitted as part of a second study, on human thymus T cells. The second study's paper adds: Donors were immunologically healthy infants undergoing open corrective cardiac surgery for congenital heart defects in Finland. The thymus tissue came from surgical resects taken out during corrective cardiac surgery. V and J gene segment usage appeared biased in both thymic and peripheral blood repertoires. Highly overlapping thymic TCR repertoires among unrelated individuals were reported in the related research. The study used under 10 infant thymus samples plus four related peripheral blood samples to characterize TCR alpha and beta repertoires. Donor ages ranging from about 7 to 250 days were recorded, and a handful of male and two female infants were included in the cohort. Thymocytes were mechanically released from the tissue and were stored as pellets of about 9.5-33 million cells at -70 degrees C. Genomic DNA was extracted from frozen cell pellets with a QIAsymphony instrument. The immunoSEQ multiplex PCR assay was used to amplify the TCRB and TCRAD loci from a standardized amount of quality-controlled genomic DNA. The amplicons spanned the V(D)J region and were long enough to cover the CDR3 and allow V and J genes to be identified. Amplicon sequencing was performed on an Illumina platform through the commercial immunoSEQ service. Primer bias and sequencing errors were corrected as previously described, and TCRAD and TCRB were defined on the basis of the IMGT database. immunoSEQ Analyzer 3.0 and VDJTools were used for repertoire analysis, which covered basic statistics, V/J segment usage, diversity estimates, rarefaction and pairwise overlap. To estimate diversity, the Chao1, ChaoE, Efron-Thisted, Shannon and inverse Simpson indices were applied, and diversity was also estimated on datasets down-sampled to the smallest sample. Repertoire overlap was assessed by strict matching of CDR3 nucleotide sequence, V gene and J gene, and clustering was done by Jaccard-based multidimensional scaling. On average, thymus samples yielded 750,000 to 1,000,000 unique TCRB clonotypes, whereas blood samples yielded some 92,000.

Sequenced input: thymocytes. The chain was built from TRBV28 and TRBJ2-1; a weak D assignment points to TRBD2 (5 bases agree). The source of this sequence is a girl under three years old with a congenital heart defect. Donor details come from another sample of the same person, matched by shared clones. The CDR3 reads as follows: CASNDYPSYNEQFF. The DNA sequence is given as TGTGCCAGCAATGACTACCCCTCCTACAATGAGCAGTTCTTC. Joined to the reference TRBV28 and TRBJ2-1 proteins, this CDR3 gives the full variable domain: DVKVTQSSRYLVKRTGEKVFLECVQDMDHENMFWYRQDPGLGLRLIYFSYDVKMKEKGDIPEGYSVSREKKERFSLILESASTNQTSMYLCASNDYPSYNEQFFGPGTRLTVL.